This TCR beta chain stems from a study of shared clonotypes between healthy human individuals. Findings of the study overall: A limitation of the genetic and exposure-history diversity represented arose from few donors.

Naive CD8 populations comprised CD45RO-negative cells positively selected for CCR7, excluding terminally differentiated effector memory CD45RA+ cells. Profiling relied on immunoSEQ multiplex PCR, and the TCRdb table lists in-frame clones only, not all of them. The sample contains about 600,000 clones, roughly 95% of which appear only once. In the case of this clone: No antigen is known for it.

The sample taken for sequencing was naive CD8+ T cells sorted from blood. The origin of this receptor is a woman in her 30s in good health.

CDR3 sequence: CASSLLVGAHGENEQFF. The CDR3 nucleotides read TGTGCCAGCAGTTTATTAGTAGGGGCCCACGGGGAAAATGAGCAGTTCTTC. This chain connects TRBV28 to TRBJ2-1, with D perhaps matching TRBD1 or TRBD2 (5 bases each). Trimming removed 1 base at V and 7 bases at J, with 20 bases between. The CDR3 has 17 residues. Germline V gives CDR1 MDHEN, CDR2 SYDVKM.